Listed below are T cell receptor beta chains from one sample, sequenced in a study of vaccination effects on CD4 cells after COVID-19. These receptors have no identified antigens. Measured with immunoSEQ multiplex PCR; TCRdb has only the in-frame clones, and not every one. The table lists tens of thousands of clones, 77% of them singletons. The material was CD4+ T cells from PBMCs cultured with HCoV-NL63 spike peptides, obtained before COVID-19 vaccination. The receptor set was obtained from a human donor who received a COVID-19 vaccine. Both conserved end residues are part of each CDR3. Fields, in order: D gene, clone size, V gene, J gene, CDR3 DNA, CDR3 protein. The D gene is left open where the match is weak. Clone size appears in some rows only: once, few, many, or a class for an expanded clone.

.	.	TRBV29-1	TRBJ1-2	TGCAGCGTTGATGTCGGCGGGCGGGGCTACACCTTC	CSVDVGGRGYTF
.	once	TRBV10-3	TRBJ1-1	TGTGCCATCAGAGGGACCATGGGGACTGAAGCTTTCTTT	CAIRGTMGTEAFF
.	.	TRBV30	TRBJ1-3	TGTGCCTGGAGCGGAGAAAACAGCTCTGGAAACACCATATATTTT	CAWSGENSSGNTIYF
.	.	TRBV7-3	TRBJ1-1	TGTGCCAGCAGCGCCCAGGGAGGGGAGGGCACTGAAGCTTTCTTT	CASSAQGGEGTEAFF
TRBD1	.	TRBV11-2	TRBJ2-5	TGTGCCAGCAGCTTGGGACAGGTGGAGACCCAGTACTTC	CASSLGQVETQYF
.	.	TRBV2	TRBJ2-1	TGTGCCAGCAGTGAGAACTCCTACAATGAGCAGTTCTTC	CASSENSYNEQFF
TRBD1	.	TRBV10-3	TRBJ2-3	TGTGCCACCGGACAGGGAGGAGGTGATACGCAGTATTTT	CATGQGGGDTQYF
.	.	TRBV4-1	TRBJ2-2	TGCGCCAGCAGCCAACGAACAGGGTGGACCGGGGAGCTGTTTTTT	CASSQRTGWTGELFF
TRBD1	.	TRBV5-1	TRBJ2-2	TGCGCCAGCAGCTTGGACAGGGGGCGCAACACCGGGGAGCTGTTTTTT	CASSLDRGRNTGELFF
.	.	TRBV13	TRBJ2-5	TGTGCCAGCAGCCAATCCCTGGGGCAAGAGACCCAGTACTTC	CASSQSLGQETQYF
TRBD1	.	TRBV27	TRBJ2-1	TGTGCCAGCCGGGACAGGGGCGAACAGTTCTTC	CASRDRGEQFF
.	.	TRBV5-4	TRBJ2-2	TGTGCCAGCAGCTTGGCCGGTGGGTCGAACACCGGGGAGCTGTTTTTT	CASSLAGGSNTGELFF
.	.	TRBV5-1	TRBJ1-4	TGCGCCAGCAGCTTGGGGACAACAACTAATGAAAAACTGTTTTTT	CASSLGTTTNEKLFF
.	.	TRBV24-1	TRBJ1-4	TGTGCCACCAGTGACGGGGGATGGGAGGAAAAACTGTTTTTT	CATSDGGWEEKLFF
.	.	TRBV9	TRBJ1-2	TGTGCCAGCAGCGTAGTAGGCGGCAACTATGGCTACACCTTC	CASSVVGGNYGYTF
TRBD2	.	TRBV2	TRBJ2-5	TGTGCCAGCAGTGAAGGGACTAGCGGGGGGTCAGAGACCCAGTACTTC	CASSEGTSGGSETQYF
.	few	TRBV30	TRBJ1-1	TGTGCCTGGTCCAGGGGAACCAACACTGAAGCTTTCTTT	CAWSRGTNTEAFF
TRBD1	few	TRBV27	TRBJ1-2	TGTGCCAGCGGGACAGGGAATTTGCATGCTAACTATGGCTACACCTTC	CASGTGNLHANYGYTF
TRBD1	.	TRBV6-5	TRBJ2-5	TGTGCCAGCAGTTACTCAGGACAGGGGAAAGAGACCCAGTACTTC	CASSYSGQGKETQYF
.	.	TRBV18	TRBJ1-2	TGTGCCAGCTCACGGGGGTCAGGCGGTAACTATGGCTACACCTTC	CASSRGSGGNYGYTF
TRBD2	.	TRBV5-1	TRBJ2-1	TGCGCCAGCAGCGTGGGACTAGCGGGGGGGCTCAATGAGCAGTTCTTC	CASSVGLAGGLNEQFF
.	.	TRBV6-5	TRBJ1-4	TGTGCCAGCAGAACCACCAGGGACCCTAATGAAAAACTGTTTTTT	CASRTTRDPNEKLFF
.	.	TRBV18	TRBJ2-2	TGTGCCAGCTCAGGGGCAGCGAACACCGGGGAGCTGTTTTTT	CASSGAANTGELFF
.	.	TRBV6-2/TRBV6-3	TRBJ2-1	TGTGCCAGCAGCCAGGGTCCCAATGAGCAGTTCTTC	CASSQGPNEQFF
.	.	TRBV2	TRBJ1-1	TGTGCCAGCAGTGACCACAGGGATTTGGCTTTCTTT	CASSDHRDLAFF
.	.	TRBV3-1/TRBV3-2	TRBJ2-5	TGTGCCAGCAGCCAAGTGGTGGAGACCCAGTACTTC	CASSQVVETQYF
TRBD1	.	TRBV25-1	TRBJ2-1	TGTGCCAGCAGTGGACAGGGAGTACGGTACAATGAGCAGTTCTTC	CASSGQGVRYNEQFF
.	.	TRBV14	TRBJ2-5	TGTGCCAGCAGCTATTCTATAATCGAGACCCAGTACTTC	CASSYSIIETQYF
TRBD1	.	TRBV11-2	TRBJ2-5	TGTGCCAGCAGCTCAGGACAGGGTGAAGAGACCCAGTACTTC	CASSSGQGEETQYF
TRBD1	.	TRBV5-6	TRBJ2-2	TGTGCCAGCAGCTACCGGGACAGGGGCCCCGGGGAGCTGTTTTTT	CASSYRDRGPGELFF
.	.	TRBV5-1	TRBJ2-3	TGCGCCAGCAGCCCTATAGTTCCCAGCACAGATACGCAGTATTTT	CASSPIVPSTDTQYF
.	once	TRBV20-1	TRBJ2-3	TGCAGTGCCCCGGACGCTCCGCAGCAGTATTTT	CSAPDAPQQYF
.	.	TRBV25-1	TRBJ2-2	TGTGCCAGCAGTGATACTCGGGGGGCCTGGGGGGAGCTGTTTTTT	CASSDTRGAWGELFF
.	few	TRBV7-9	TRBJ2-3	TGTGCCAGCAGCTTAGCCGGGGGTACAGATACGCAGTATTTT	CASSLAGGTDTQYF
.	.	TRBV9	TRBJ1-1	TGTGCCAGCAGCGTAGATATGGTGACGGAAGCTTTCTTT	CASSVDMVTEAFF
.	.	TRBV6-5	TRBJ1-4	TGTGCCAGCAGGGGGGCGGGGGCAACTAATGAAAAACTGTTTTTT	CASRGAGATNEKLFF
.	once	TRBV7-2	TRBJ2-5	TGTGCCAGCAGCTTAGCGCTGCCGGGGAGGGAGACCCAGTACTTC	CASSLALPGRETQYF
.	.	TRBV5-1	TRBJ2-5	TGCGCCAGCAGCTCTTTGCCTAGTGAACAAGAGACCCAGTACTTC	CASSSLPSEQETQYF
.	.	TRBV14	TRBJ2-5	TGTGCCAGCAGCCAAGATTTGGTCTCCGAGACCCAGTACTTC	CASSQDLVSETQYF
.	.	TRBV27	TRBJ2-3	TGTGCCAGCAGTTTAGGGGTCAGGTTATCAGATACGCAGTATTTT	CASSLGVRLSDTQYF
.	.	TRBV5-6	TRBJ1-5	TGTGCCAGCAGCCGCGACCGTAGCAATCAGCCCCAGCATTTT	CASSRDRSNQPQHF
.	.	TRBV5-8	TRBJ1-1	TGTGCCAGCAGCTTTCGGGGGGCCGACACTGAAGCTTTCTTT	CASSFRGADTEAFF
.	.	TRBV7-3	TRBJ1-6	TGTGCCAGCAGCTTACAGGGAAACTTTAATTCACCCCTCCACTTT	CASSLQGNFNSPLHF
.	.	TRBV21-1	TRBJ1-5	TGTGCCAGCAGCAAAGTTGGTCGGTATATAAGGACAGACGATCAGCCCCAGCATTTT	CASSKVGRYIRTDDQPQHF
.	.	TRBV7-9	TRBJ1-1	TGTGCCAGCAGCTTAGCGCTATGGGGAGGGGTGAACACTGAAGCTTTCTTT	CASSLALWGGVNTEAFF
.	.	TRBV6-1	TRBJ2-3	TGTGCCAGCAGTGATAGGACAGCCGATACGCAGTATTTT	CASSDRTADTQYF
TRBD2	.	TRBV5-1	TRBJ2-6	TGCGCCAGCAGCTCACGGACTAGCGGGGGGCCCTCTGGGGCCAACGTCCTGACTTTC	CASSSRTSGGPSGANVLTF
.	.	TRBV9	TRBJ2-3	TGTGCCAGCAGCGTAGAGGGTAGCACAGATACGCAGTATTTT	CASSVEGSTDTQYF
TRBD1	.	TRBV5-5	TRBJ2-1	TGTGCCAGCAGCACCTGGACAGGCACCTACAATGAGCAGTTCTTC	CASSTWTGTYNEQFF
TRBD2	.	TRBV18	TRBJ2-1	TGTGCCAGCTCATCGCGGACTAGCGGGGGGTTATACAATGAGCAGTTCTTC	CASSSRTSGGLYNEQFF
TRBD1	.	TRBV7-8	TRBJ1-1	TGTGCCAGCAGCTTTCCGGGACAGGGACAGGGCGCAGTAGCTTTCTTT	CASSFPGQGQGAVAFF
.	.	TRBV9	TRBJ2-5	TGTGCCAGCAGCGTATTGGGCGGACACCAAGAGACCCAGTACTTC	CASSVLGGHQETQYF
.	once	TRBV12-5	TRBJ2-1	TGTGCTAGTGGTTTGATTATGCGAACCCTCAGGGGCTACAATGAGCAGTTCTTC	CASGLIMRTLRGYNEQFF
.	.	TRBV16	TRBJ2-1	TGTGCCAGCAGCGACCCCAGGTACAATGAGCAGTTCTTC	CASSDPRYNEQFF
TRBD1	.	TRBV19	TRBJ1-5	TGTGCCAGTAGGGCAGGGGGTTTGCAGCCCCAGCATTTT	CASRAGGLQPQHF
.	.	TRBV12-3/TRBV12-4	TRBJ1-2	TGTGCCAGCAGTTTTGAGGGATATGGCTACACCTTC	CASSFEGYGYTF
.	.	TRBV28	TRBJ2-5	TGTGCCAGCAGTTTCCCTCCCGGGGAGACCCAGTACTTC	CASSFPPGETQYF
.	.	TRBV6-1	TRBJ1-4	TGTGCCAGCAGTGACAGGGTTACTAATGAAAAACTGTTTTTT	CASSDRVTNEKLFF
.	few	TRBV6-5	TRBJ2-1	TGTGCCAGCAGTTACGGGGCGGGGATCTCCTACAATGAGCAGTTCTTC	CASSYGAGISYNEQFF
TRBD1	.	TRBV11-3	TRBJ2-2	TGTGCCAGCAGTCCCGCACAGGGGTCGAAGACCGGGGAGCTGTTTTTT	CASSPAQGSKTGELFF